This T cell receptor beta chain appears in the sequencing data of a study of shared clonotypes between healthy human individuals. The germline CDR1 and CDR2 sequences are SEHNR and FQNEAQ (reference sequence). The CDR3 totals 12 residues. V was clipped by 6 bases and J by 14 bases, with 16 bases between them. The data were produced by immunoSEQ multiplex PCR, yet TCRdb's version contains in-frame clones alone and is incomplete. The profile covers more than 2,000,000 clones, with 85% to 95% appearing a single time and around 0.14% taken by the ten largest. This clone was found once. This sequence was found in a man aged 18 to 30 in good health. This sequence joins TRBV7-9 and TRBJ1-4; a possible D gene is TRBD1 (6 bases). Sequencing input: naive CD4+ T cells sorted from blood. Sample subset: CD45RA+ positively selected. CDR3 nucleotides: TGTGCCAGCAGGGAAGAGACAGGAAGGCTGTTTTTT. Protein product: CASREETGRLFF.